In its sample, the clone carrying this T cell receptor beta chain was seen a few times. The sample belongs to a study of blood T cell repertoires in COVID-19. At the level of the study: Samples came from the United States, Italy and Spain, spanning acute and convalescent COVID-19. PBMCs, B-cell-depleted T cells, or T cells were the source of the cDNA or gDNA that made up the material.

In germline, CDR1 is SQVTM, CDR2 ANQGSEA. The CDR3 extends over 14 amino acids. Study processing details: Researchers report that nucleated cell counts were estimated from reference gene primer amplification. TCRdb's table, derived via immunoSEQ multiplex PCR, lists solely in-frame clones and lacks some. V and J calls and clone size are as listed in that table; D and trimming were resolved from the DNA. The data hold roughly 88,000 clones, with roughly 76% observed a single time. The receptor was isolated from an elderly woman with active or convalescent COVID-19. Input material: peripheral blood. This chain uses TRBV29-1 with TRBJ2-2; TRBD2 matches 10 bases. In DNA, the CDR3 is TGCAGTGCCAGCCCGACTAGCGGGACCGGGGAGCTGTTTTTT. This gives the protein CSASPTSGTGELFF.